The source of this TCR beta chain is a study of blood T cell repertoires in COVID-19. On the study more broadly: Acute-phase and convalescent COVID-19 samples originated in the United States, Italy and Spain. T cells, B-cell-depleted T cells, or PBMCs supplied cDNA or gDNA.

In the study's own analysis: The assay estimated nucleated cells by amplifying reference gene primers. The repertoire was sequenced with immunoSEQ multiplex PCR; TCRdb's copy has only in-frame clones and lacks some. Clone size and V and J calls were adopted from that table, with D and trimming inferred from the DNA. The table records about 190,000 clones, 75% to 90% of them present only once. Germline CDR1 is GTSNPN and CDR2 is SVGIG (reference sequence). V shed 4 bases and J 7 bases; nucleotides not matched to a gene: 7. The CDR3 is 14 residues long. This chain links TRBV30 with TRBJ1-6, with 7 bases identical to TRBD1. This sequence originates from a man between 65 and 79 years old with active or convalescent COVID-19. Sequencing was carried out using peripheral blood. Here the CDR3 reads CAWTLDRLNSPLHF. The CDR3, as DNA: TGTGCCTGGACTTTGGACAGGCTGAATTCACCCCTCCACTTT. Based on the CDR3 plus reference TRBV30 and TRBJ1-6, the full variable domain is SQTIHQWPATLVQPVGSPLSLECTVEGTSNPNLYWYRQAAGRGLQLLFYSVGIGQISSEVPQNLSASRPQDRQFILSSKKLLLSDSGFYLCAWTLDRLNSPLHFGNGTRLTVT.